This TCR beta chain originates from a study of T cells after yellow fever vaccination. TCRdb redid the calling of the 5' RACE reads with MiXCR, one entry per CDR3 protein. The table lists roughly 340,000 distinct CDR3 sequences, 3.5% to 4.5% of them singletons. This CDR3 is 17 amino acids long. Trimming at V came to 3 bases and at J to 5 bases, leaving 13 bases not matched to a gene. CDR1 and CDR2 (germline): LGHNA, YSLEER. The chain recombines TRBV4-3 with TRBJ2-3; 8 nucleotides line up with TRBD2. This clonotype was sampled from a man in his late teens or twenties who received the YFV17D yellow fever vaccine. This sample comprised PBMCs, obtained 5 days after the yellow fever booster vaccination. Written as DNA, the CDR3 is TGCGCCAGCAGCCATGCCCCGGGCCGGGAGGGACAAGATACGCAGTATTTT. It specifies CASSHAPGREGQDTQYF.